Sequencing of this TCR beta chain was carried out in a study of OX40 agonist ivuxolimab in advanced cancers. About the research overall: Intravenous ivuxolimab at 0.01 to 10 mg/kg was given to patients every 2 weeks. The mean age was roughly 60 years, ranging from 23 to 79, with about four fifths of participants male. Partial responses were achieved by three patients, one with hepatocellular carcinoma and two with cutaneous melanoma.

CDR3 size: 12 residues. V dropped 10 bases and J dropped 6; count of bases not matched to a gene: 3. Germline V lookup: CDR1 MNHEY, CDR2 SVGAGI. TCRdb's copy holds only in-frame clones and misses some; the assay was immunoSEQ multiplex PCR. The data show some 80,000 clones, 65% to 85% seen once. This clone has more than one count but fewer than ten. This sequence originates from an adult with an advanced solid tumor such as melanoma, head and neck, liver or kidney cancer. The specimen comprised CD4+ or CD8+ T cells sorted from blood, sampled in a trial of the OX40 agonist ivuxolimab. This chain connects TRBV6-5 to TRBJ1-5, with 10 bases fitting TRBD1. The DNA for the CDR3 is TGTGCCACCGGACAGGGGGGTCAGCCCCAGCATTTT. It specifies CATGQGGQPQHF.